This T cell receptor beta chain was sequenced in a study of somatic mutations in cytotoxic T cells in rheumatoid arthritis. Across the whole study: Prior to any treatment and right after diagnosis, patient blood (about 30 ml EDTA) was drawn.

Original methodology: Only a few patient CD8+ clones above 1% matched published virus-specific TCRB sequences. Clones were read by immunoSEQ multiplex PCR, and TCRdb kept only the in-frame ones, dropping some. That table is the source of V, J and clone size, and D and trimming were worked out from the DNA. Of under 5,000 clones in the sample, approximately 80% are singletons; the top ten hold approximately 71%. Turning to this clone: The antigen is undetermined.

Positive selection using magnetic beads isolated the CD4+ and CD8+ cells (purity was checked by flow cytometry). Study-level findings and limits: Which antigens the expanded CD8+ clones targeted was unknown.

Germline CDR1 MNHEY, CDR2 SMNVEV (reference sequence). The CDR3 covers 14 residues. Deletions cut 7 bases from V and 5 bases from J, with 15 bases between. The chain joins TRBV27 to TRBJ2-1; the D gene is possibly TRBD1 (6 bases). The sample consisted of CD8+ T cells sorted from blood, taken at a follow-up visit. The origin of this receptor is a man aged 40-49 years with rheumatoid arthritis. The CDR3 loop is CASKRAGDHNEQFF. The DNA of the CDR3 is TGTGCCAGCAAGAGGGCAGGGGACCACAATGAGCAGTTCTTC.